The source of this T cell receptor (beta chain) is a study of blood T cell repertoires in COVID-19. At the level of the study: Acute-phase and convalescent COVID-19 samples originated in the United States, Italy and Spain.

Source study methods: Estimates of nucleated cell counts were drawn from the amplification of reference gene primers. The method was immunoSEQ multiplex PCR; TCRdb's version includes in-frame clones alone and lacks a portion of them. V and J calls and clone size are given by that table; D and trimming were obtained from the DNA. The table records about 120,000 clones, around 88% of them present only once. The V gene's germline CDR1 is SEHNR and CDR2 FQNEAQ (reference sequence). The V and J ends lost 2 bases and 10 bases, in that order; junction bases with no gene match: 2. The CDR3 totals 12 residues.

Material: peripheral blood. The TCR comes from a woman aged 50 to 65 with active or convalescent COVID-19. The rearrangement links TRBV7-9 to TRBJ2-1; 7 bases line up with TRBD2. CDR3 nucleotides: TGTGCCAGCAGCTTAAGGACTAGGGAGCAGTTCTTC. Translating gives CASSLRTREQFF.